Listed below are T cell receptor beta chains from one sample, sequenced in a study of regulatory T cells in long-lasting Graves disease. TCRdb re-called the multiplex PCR reads through MiXCR, storing one row per CDR3 protein. This table has approximately 460,000 distinct CDR3 sequences, about 16% appearing once. These data also formed part of another study, on T cells in Graves' hyperthyroidism and ophthalmopathy.

The source material was peripheral blood mononuclear cells (PBMCs), sampled at new diagnosis, from a patient treated with antithyroid drugs. These receptors came from a woman aged 30 to 39 with Graves disease. The CDR3 runs from the conserved cysteine through the conserved F or W. A D gene is named only where the DNA matches it firmly. Not all rows give a size; the values are once, few, many and, for expanded clones, a class.

cdr3_aa cdr3_nt clone_size d_call j_call cdr3_length v_call
CASTPLGLAGGLSYEQYF TGTGCCAGCACCCCCCTAGGACTAGCGGGAGGGCTCTCCTACGAGCAGTACTTC many TRBD2 TRBJ2-7 18 TRBV11-2
CASSTDSGSVDTQYF TGTGCCAGTAGTACAGATAGCGGGAGTGTCGATACGCAGTATTTT few TRBD2 TRBJ2-3 15 TRBV19
CASSYSGGAGGVDTQYF TGTGCCAGCAGTTACAGCGGGGGGGCAGGGGGAGTAGATACGCAGTATTTT many TRBD2 TRBJ2-3 17 TRBV6-5
CASSLGGQHPYEQYF TGTGCCAGCTCACTGGGCGGCCAGCATCCCTACGAGCAGTACTTC many NA TRBJ2-7 15 TRBV18
CASSESTSGSPDTQYF TGTGCCAGCAGTGAGTCGACTAGCGGGAGCCCCGATACGCAGTATTTT NA TRBD2 TRBJ2-3 16 TRBV6-2/TRBV6-3
CASSPDRRTARKYEQYF TGTGCCAGCAGCCCGGACAGGAGGACCGCGAGAAAATACGAGCAGTACTTC NA TRBD1 TRBJ2-7 17 TRBV5-5
CASKAGDVYEQYF TGTGCCAGCAAGGCAGGCGACGTCTACGAGCAGTACTTC many NA TRBJ2-7 13 TRBV27
CASSLGTHEKLFF TGTGCCAGCAGCTTAGGGACACATGAAAAACTGTTTTTT many NA TRBJ1-4 13 TRBV7-8
CASSAQAAEVNEKLFF TGTGCCAGCAGCGCCCAGGCGGCAGAGGTTAATGAAAAACTGTTTTTT NA NA TRBJ1-4 16 TRBV9
CSARRAAVDDEQYF TGCAGTGCTAGGAGAGCGGCAGTTGACGACGAGCAGTACTTC many NA TRBJ2-7 14 TRBV20-1
CASSLIIGATGYTF TGCGCCAGCAGCCTTATAATAGGGGCGACTGGCTACACCTTC few NA TRBJ1-2 14 TRBV5-1
CSVGGVETNPLGEQFF TGCAGCGTCGGTGGTGTGGAGACTAACCCCCTAGGTGAGCAGTTCTTC many NA TRBJ2-1 16 TRBV29-1
CASSLVLGLAGGPTDTQYF TGTGCCAGCAGCTTAGTCTTGGGACTAGCGGGAGGGCCTACAGATACGCAGTATTTT NA TRBD2 TRBJ2-3 19 TRBV7-9
CATSGPSGGTNEQFF TGTGCCACCAGTGGCCCTAGCGGGGGTACCAATGAGCAGTTCTTC NA TRBD2 TRBJ2-1 15 TRBV24-1
CASSERLNQPQHF TGTGCCAGCAGTGAAAGGCTTAATCAGCCCCAGCATTTT many NA TRBJ1-5 13 TRBV2
CSVNRPVNEQFF TGCAGCGTGAACAGGCCAGTCAATGAGCAGTTCTTC many NA TRBJ2-1 12 TRBV29-1
CASSRAQDSYNSPLHF TGCGCCAGCAGCCGAGCCCAGGACTCCTATAATTCACCCCTCCACTTT NA NA TRBJ1-6 16 TRBV5-1
CASKLGTGVFNEQFF TGTGCCAGCAAATTAGGGACAGGGGTTTTCAATGAGCAGTTCTTC many TRBD1 TRBJ2-1 15 TRBV27
CAWRGTGRAMSSYNEQFF TGTGCCTGGAGGGGAACTGGGAGGGCGATGAGCTCCTACAATGAGCAGTTCTTC few TRBD2 TRBJ2-1 18 TRBV30
CASSSRGGTTSSYEQYF TGTGCCAGCAGCTCCCGGGGGGGGACAACGAGCTCCTACGAGCAGTACTTC few TRBD2 TRBJ2-7 17 TRBV11-2
CASSLVPGLAGGNEQFF TGCGCCAGCAGCTTGGTTCCCGGACTAGCGGGAGGTAATGAGCAGTTCTTC many TRBD2 TRBJ2-1 17 TRBV5-1
CASLKRTEAREQYF TGTGCCAGCCTTAAAAGGACCGAAGCTAGAGAGCAGTACTTC few NA TRBJ2-7 14 TRBV2
CASSLEAPRQGRYTF TGTGCCAGCAGCTTGGAAGCCCCCCGACAGGGACGCTACACCTTC NA TRBD1 TRBJ1-2 15 TRBV5-4
CSARGDVTLKLFF TGCAGTGCTAGAGGGGACGTAACGCTGAAACTGTTTTTT many NA TRBJ1-4 13 TRBV20-1
CASSRVANEKLFF TGTGCCAGCAGCCGGGTAGCTAATGAAAAACTGTTTTTT many NA TRBJ1-4 13 TRBV14
CASSLGTGSQYF TGTGCCAGCAGCTTAGGAACAGGGAGTCAGTACTTC NA NA TRBJ2-7 12 TRBV7-6
CASSWTGDGYGYTF TGCGCCAGCAGCTGGACAGGGGACGGCTATGGCTACACCTTC few TRBD1 TRBJ1-2 14 TRBV5-1
CASSMGTTEATYEQYF TGTGCCAGTAGTATGGGGACTACAGAAGCAACCTACGAGCAGTACTTC few TRBD2 TRBJ2-7 16 TRBV19
CASKDRGTEAFF TGTGCCAGTAAAGACAGGGGCACTGAAGCTTTCTTT NA TRBD1 TRBJ1-1 12 TRBV19
CASMGAGGYGYTF TGTGCCAGCATGGGGGCGGGTGGCTATGGCTACACCTTC many NA TRBJ1-2 13 TRBV12-3/TRBV12-4
CASTISRGYYGYTF TGTGCCAGCACCATCTCCCGGGGGTACTATGGCTACACCTTC many NA TRBJ1-2 14 TRBV28
CSARELDRGGNTEAFF TGCAGTGCTAGAGAACTTGACAGGGGCGGGAACACTGAAGCTTTCTTT many TRBD1 TRBJ1-1 16 TRBV20-1
CASSFRLAGGETQYF TGTGCCAGCAGTTTTCGACTAGCAGGTGGGGAGACCCAGTACTTC many TRBD2 TRBJ2-5 15 TRBV12-3/TRBV12-4
CATREQGAGDTEAFF TGTGCCACCAGAGAACAGGGGGCTGGCGACACTGAAGCTTTCTTT few TRBD1 TRBJ1-1 15 TRBV24-1
CVSSFGLAGTDTQYF TGTGTCAGCAGCTTCGGGCTAGCGGGCACAGATACGCAGTATTTT once TRBD2 TRBJ2-3 15 TRBV5-5
CASSPPNSGNEQFF TGTGCCAGCAGCCCACCGAATAGCGGCAATGAGCAGTTCTTC many NA TRBJ2-1 14 TRBV7-9
CASSGDGFGYTF TGTGCCAGCAGCGGAGACGGCTTTGGCTACACCTTC NA NA TRBJ1-2 12 TRBV7-3
CASSSWTSRSTGELFF TGTGCCAGCAGCTCCTGGACTAGTAGGAGCACCGGGGAGCTGTTTTTT many TRBD2 TRBJ2-2 16 TRBV3-1
CAISSDIGLGSSYNEQFF TGTGCCATCAGTTCCGACATAGGACTTGGGAGCTCCTACAATGAGCAGTTCTTC many NA TRBJ2-1 18 TRBV10-3
CASRPLAGERGTDTQYF TGTGCCAGCAGGCCTTTAGCGGGAGAGAGAGGAACAGATACGCAGTATTTT many TRBD2 TRBJ2-3 17 TRBV6-1
CASSDASGRAGETQYF TGTGCCAGCAGTGATGCTAGCGGGAGGGCCGGAGAGACCCAGTACTTC many TRBD2 TRBJ2-5 16 TRBV2
CASSPLGQRSRVNEKLFF TGTGCCAGCTCACCACTTGGACAGAGGAGTCGGGTGAATGAAAAACTGTTTTTT NA NA TRBJ1-4 18 TRBV18
CASSYSLELAWGGGQFF TGTGCCAGCAGTTACTCCTTGGAGTTAGCGTGGGGCGGTGGGCAGTTCTTC many NA TRBJ2-1 17 TRBV6-2/TRBV6-3
CSASLGGLSYEQYF TGCAGTGCTAGTCTCGGGGGCCTCAGCTACGAGCAGTACTTC NA NA TRBJ2-7 14 TRBV20-1
CATSGSGGQETQYF TGTGCTACGTCGGGCAGCGGGGGTCAAGAGACCCAGTACTTC NA TRBD2 TRBJ2-5 14 TRBV2
CASSESGSTGIGQPQHF TGTGCCAGCAGTGAGTCCGGGTCCACGGGGATTGGTCAGCCCCAGCATTTT NA NA TRBJ1-5 17 TRBV25-1
CSPHEEGGRPRDGNQPQHF TGCAGCCCTCATGAAGAGGGGGGCAGACCCCGCGATGGCAATCAGCCCCAGCATTTT few NA TRBJ1-5 19 TRBV29-1
CASSGGNQETQYF TGTGCCAGCAGCGGGGGAAACCAAGAGACCCAGTACTTC many NA TRBJ2-5 13 TRBV7-8
CASSLATGAVGYNEQFF TGTGCCAGCAGCTTAGCGACCGGGGCAGTAGGCTACAATGAGCAGTTCTTC NA NA TRBJ2-1 17 TRBV7-8
CASSPQTGLSSSYEQYF TGTGCCAGCAGCCCTCAGACCGGTCTCAGCAGCTCCTACGAGCAGTACTTC few NA TRBJ2-7 17 TRBV7-9
CASRSGRGLEKLAEAFF TGCGCCAGCAGATCAGGCAGGGGCCTGGAGAAACTTGCTGAAGCTTTCTTT few NA TRBJ1-1 17 TRBV5-1
CASSSGLGGTGELFF TGTGCCAGCAGCTCCGGACTAGGGGGGACCGGGGAGCTGTTTTTT few NA TRBJ2-2 15 TRBV5-6
CASSNQGLAEAFF TGTGCCAGCAGCAATCAGGGGTTGGCTGAAGCTTTCTTT many NA TRBJ1-1 13 TRBV7-2
CASRLRGANTEAFF TGTGCCAGCAGATTAAGGGGGGCGAACACTGAAGCTTTCTTT many NA TRBJ1-1 14 TRBV28
CASSYSGRNNSPLHF TGTGCCAGCAGTTACTCGGGTCGGAATAATTCACCCCTCCACTTT few NA TRBJ1-6 15 TRBV12-3/TRBV12-4